This TCR beta chain is drawn from a study of graft-versus-host responses after intestinal transplantation. Across the whole study: All recipients were transplanted with multivisceral, liver-intestinal, or isolated intestinal grafts. Every one of the recipients received anti-thymocyte globulin induction and afterwards took tacrolimus and steroids for around three years.

With regard to this clone: Its antigen is unidentified.

Clones were sequenced by immunoSEQ multiplex PCR, and TCRdb holds only the in-frame ones, with some missing. The repertoire holds more than 85,000 clones, approximately 92% seen once, with around 0.55% in the top ten. This sequence originates from a human donor who received an intestinal transplant. The sample in question was unstimulated CD8+ T cells sorted from spleen or lymph node cells, obtained before intestinal transplant.

CDR3 coding DNA: TGTGCCAGCAGCTTAGGGTTGAGATCCTACGAGCAGTACTTC. As protein: CASSLGLRSYEQYF. The chain is built from TRBV11-2 and TRBJ2-7, with unresolved D. The CDR3 is 14 amino acids. V lost 1 base to trimming and J lost 1 base, with 8 bases between them. Germline V gives CDR1 SGHAT, CDR2 FQNNGV.